This T cell receptor beta chain was recorded in a study of glioma-infiltrating T cells. This clonotype was counted between two and nine times. Its antigen is currently unknown. Regarding the study as a whole: Only very few CDR3 sequences appeared in both tissue and blood.

This CDR3 region has 13 residues. The germline V gene has CDR1 SGHRS and CDR2 YFSETQ. V lost 0 bases, J lost 5 bases, and 8 bases lay in between. The iRepertoire nested amplicon-rescue multiplex PCR amplified TCR alpha and beta CDR3s from RNA. MiXCR, applied by TCRdb to the multiplex PCR reads, yields one record per CDR3 protein. The sample lists roughly 200,000 distinct CDR3 sequences, over 30% occurring once. The sequencing sample was made of glioma tissue, nonneoplastic brain tissue, or PBMCs (not recorded which). The clonotype was recovered from a human donor with low-grade glioma or glioblastoma, undergoing nonglioma brain surgery, or in good health (not recorded which). The chain uses TRBV5-1 and TRBJ2-5; no firm D call. The CDR3 DNA reads TGCGCCAGCAGCTTGGCGAGCAGGGAGACCCAGTACTTC. Protein: CASSLASRETQYF.